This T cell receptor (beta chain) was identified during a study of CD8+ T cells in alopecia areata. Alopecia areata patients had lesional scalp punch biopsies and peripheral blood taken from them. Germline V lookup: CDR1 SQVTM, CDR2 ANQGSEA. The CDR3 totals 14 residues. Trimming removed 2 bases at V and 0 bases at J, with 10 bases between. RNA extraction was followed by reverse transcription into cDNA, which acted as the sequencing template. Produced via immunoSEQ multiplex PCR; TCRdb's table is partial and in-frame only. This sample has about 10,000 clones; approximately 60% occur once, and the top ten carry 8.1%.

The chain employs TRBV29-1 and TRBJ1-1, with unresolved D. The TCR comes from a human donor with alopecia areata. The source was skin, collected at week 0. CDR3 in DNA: TGCAGCGTTGAAACCGAGGGAATGAACACTGAAGCTTTCTTT. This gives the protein CSVETEGMNTEAFF.